A selection of T cell receptor beta chains follows, all from one sample in a study of blood T cell repertoires in COVID-19. The method was immunoSEQ multiplex PCR; TCRdb's version includes in-frame clones alone and lacks a portion of them. The table lists 54,000 or so clones, approximately 82% of them singletons, with approximately 3.5% in the top ten. The sequencing sample was made of peripheral blood. These receptors all come from an elderly woman with acute or convalescent COVID-19. The CDR3 runs from the conserved cysteine through the conserved F or W. Fields, in order: D gene, V gene, clone size, CDR3 protein. The D gene is left open where the match is weak. Some rows mark clone size as missing; the rest say once, few, many or name a class of expanded clone.

d_call: -
v_call: TRBV7-9
clone_size: -
cdr3_aa: CASSFPDQPQHF

d_call: TRBD1
v_call: TRBV27
clone_size: -
cdr3_aa: CASRRGGQGISGYTF

d_call: -
v_call: TRBV4-1
clone_size: -
cdr3_aa: CARSRLGVSQETQYF

d_call: TRBD1
v_call: TRBV30
clone_size: -
cdr3_aa: CAWARDRGRGEQFF

d_call: -
v_call: TRBV3-1/TRBV3-2
clone_size: -
cdr3_aa: CASSPGGWNTEAFF

d_call: -
v_call: TRBV7-8
clone_size: -
cdr3_aa: CASSPPTEEKLFF

d_call: -
v_call: TRBV13
clone_size: -
cdr3_aa: CAIKGDTGELFF

d_call: TRBD2
v_call: TRBV5-1
clone_size: -
cdr3_aa: CASSLLAGGIGNEQFF

d_call: -
v_call: TRBV7-2
clone_size: -
cdr3_aa: CASSRGQPYGYTF

d_call: -
v_call: TRBV12-3/TRBV12-4
clone_size: -
cdr3_aa: CASSPLHAGEQYF

d_call: TRBD2
v_call: TRBV27
clone_size: -
cdr3_aa: CASSGRATFYNEQFF

d_call: -
v_call: TRBV10-1
clone_size: -
cdr3_aa: CASSGWDGGNQPQHF

d_call: -
v_call: TRBV7-8
clone_size: -
cdr3_aa: CASSLGQGYGYTF

d_call: TRBD2
v_call: TRBV9
clone_size: -
cdr3_aa: CASSVVPSGGLSTDTQYF

d_call: TRBD1
v_call: TRBV12-3/TRBV12-4
clone_size: -
cdr3_aa: CASVGTGRETQYF

d_call: -
v_call: TRBV19
clone_size: few
cdr3_aa: CASSIQPGQETQYF

d_call: TRBD1
v_call: TRBV3-1/TRBV3-2
clone_size: -
cdr3_aa: CASSDRLGEKLFF

d_call: TRBD2
v_call: TRBV4-1
clone_size: -
cdr3_aa: CASSRVLAGAYEQYF

d_call: TRBD2
v_call: TRBV9
clone_size: -
cdr3_aa: CASSAVGGDADTQYF

d_call: -
v_call: TRBV30
clone_size: once
cdr3_aa: CAWRKGLGNSPLHF

d_call: -
v_call: TRBV19
clone_size: -
cdr3_aa: CASSSFQRVTTYNEQFF

d_call: -
v_call: TRBV5-1
clone_size: once
cdr3_aa: CASSLGVEGNTIYF

d_call: TRBD1
v_call: TRBV7-2
clone_size: -
cdr3_aa: CASSPTGGGEKLFF